This TCR beta chain is drawn from a study of blood T cell repertoires in COVID-19. CDR1 is MRHNA and CDR2 is SNTAGT in the germline V gene. V shed 7 bases, J shed 1 base, and the junction held 7 bases outside the gene matches. This CDR3 has 14 residues. TCRdb's copy holds only in-frame clones and misses some; the assay was immunoSEQ multiplex PCR. The data hold about 300,000 clones, with around nine tenths observed a single time. The source material was peripheral blood. The source is a man aged 65 to 79 with acute or convalescent COVID-19. The chain employs TRBV6-4 and TRBJ2-7; 7 bases are a match to TRBD1. The CDR3 nucleotides are TGTGCCAGCATCCAGACAGGGTGTTCCTACGAGCAGTACTTC. It is translated as CASIQTGCSYEQYF.